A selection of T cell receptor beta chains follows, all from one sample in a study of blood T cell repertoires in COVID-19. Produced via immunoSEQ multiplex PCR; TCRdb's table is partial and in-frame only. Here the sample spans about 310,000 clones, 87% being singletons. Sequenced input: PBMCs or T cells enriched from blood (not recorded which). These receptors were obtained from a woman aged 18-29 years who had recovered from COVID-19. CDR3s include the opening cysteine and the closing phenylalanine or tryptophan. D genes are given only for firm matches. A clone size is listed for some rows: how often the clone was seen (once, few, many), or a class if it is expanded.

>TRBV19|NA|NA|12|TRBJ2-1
TGTGCCAGTGGAGGGAAGGGGTCAGAGCAGTTCTTC
CASGGKGSEQFF
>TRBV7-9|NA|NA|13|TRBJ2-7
TGTGCCAGCAGCTTAGACTTGAATCGCGGGCAGTACTTC
CASSLDLNRGQYF
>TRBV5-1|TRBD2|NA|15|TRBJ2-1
TGCGCCAGCAGCTTTAGCGGGGGGGCGGTGAATGAGCAGTTCTTC
CASSFSGGAVNEQFF
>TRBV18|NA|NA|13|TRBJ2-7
TGTGCCAGCTCATCCCGGACAGTCTACGAGCAGTACTTC
CASSSRTVYEQYF
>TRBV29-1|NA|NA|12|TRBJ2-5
TGCAGCGTTGAAGCAGCAGGGGAGACCCAGTACTTC
CSVEAAGETQYF
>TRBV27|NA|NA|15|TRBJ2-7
TGTGCCAGCAGCCCCAACCCGGGATTACGGTACGAGCAGTACTTC
CASSPNPGLRYEQYF
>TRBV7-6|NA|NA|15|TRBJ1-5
TGTGCCAGCAGCTTAGAGGCAGGGGGCAATCAGCCCCAGCATTTT
CASSLEAGGNQPQHF
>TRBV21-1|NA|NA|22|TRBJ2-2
TGTGCCAACCCGTCGACGACAGGACTGAACACGCCTCCCCTCGGTAACACCGGGGAGCTGTTTTTT
CANPSTTGLNTPPLGNTGELFF
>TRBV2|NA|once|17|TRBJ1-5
TGTGCCAGCAGTGACGTGTTTACAGGCGGGGTGTTGGAGCCCCAGCATTTT
CASSDVFTGGVLEPQHF
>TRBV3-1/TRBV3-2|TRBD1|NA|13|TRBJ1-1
TGTGCCAGCAGCCCTAGCGGACAGGGGTACGCTTTCTTT
CASSPSGQGYAFF
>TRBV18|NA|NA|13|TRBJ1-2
TGTGCCAGCTCACAACGACAGGACTATGGCTACACCTTC
CASSQRQDYGYTF
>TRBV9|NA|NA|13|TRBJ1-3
TGTGCCAGACAGCCCCCTCCTGGAAACACCATATATTTT
CARQPPPGNTIYF
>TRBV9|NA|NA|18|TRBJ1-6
TGTGCCAGCAGCGTAACCTCAGGGGAAAGCTCCTATAATTCACCCCTCCACTTT
CASSVTSGESSYNSPLHF
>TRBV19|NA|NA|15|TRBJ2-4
TGTGCCAGTCGGATTTCTCAGGGCCCGCAAAACATTCAGTACTTC
CASRISQGPQNIQYF
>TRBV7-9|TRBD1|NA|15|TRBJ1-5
TGTGCCAGCAGCTTCACGGGACAGGGGTCGCAGCCCCAGCATTTT
CASSFTGQGSQPQHF
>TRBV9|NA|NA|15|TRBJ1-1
TGTGCCAGCAGCGTAGAAAGGGACACCCTCACTGAAGCTTTCTTT
CASSVERDTLTEAFF
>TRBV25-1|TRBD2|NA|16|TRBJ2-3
TGTGCCAGCAGCTTGGGACTAGCGGGAGACACAGATACGCAGTATTTT
CASSLGLAGDTDTQYF
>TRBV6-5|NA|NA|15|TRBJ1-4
TGTGCCAGCAGCGACGGGGAGGCGGTAGGGATGGAACTGTTTTTT
CASSDGEAVGMELFF
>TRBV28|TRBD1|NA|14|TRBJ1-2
TGTGCCAGCAGTTTAACAGGGGGGTTCGATGGCTACACCTTC
CASSLTGGFDGYTF
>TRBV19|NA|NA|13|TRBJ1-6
TGTGCCAGTAGCCCCTCTCTAAATTCACCCCTCCACTTT
CASSPSLNSPLHF
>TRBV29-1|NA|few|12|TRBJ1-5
TGCAGCGTTGCAGGGTCCGATCAGCCCCAGCATTTT
CSVAGSDQPQHF
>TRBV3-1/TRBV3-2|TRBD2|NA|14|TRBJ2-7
TGTGCCAGCAGCCGCAGGGAGGGACTGGACGAGCAGTACTTC
CASSRREGLDEQYF
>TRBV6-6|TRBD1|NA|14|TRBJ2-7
TGTGCCAGCATTATGACAGGGGGTTCCTACGAGCAGTACTTC
CASIMTGGSYEQYF
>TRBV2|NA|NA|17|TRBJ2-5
TGTGCCAGCACCCTTCGTGGGGGGGCGGGAAATCAAGAGACCCAGTACTTC
CASTLRGGAGNQETQYF
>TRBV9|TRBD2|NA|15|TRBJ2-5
TGTGCCAGCAGCGTAGAGCGGGAGTGGGGAGAGACCCAGTACTTC
CASSVEREWGETQYF
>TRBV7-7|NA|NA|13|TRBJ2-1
TGTGCCAGCAGCCCCGGACAGAGCAATGAGCAGTTCTTC
CASSPGQSNEQFF
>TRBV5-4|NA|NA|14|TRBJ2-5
TGTGCCAGCAGCCGGGACTGGAGAAGGGAGACCCAGTACTTC
CASSRDWRRETQYF
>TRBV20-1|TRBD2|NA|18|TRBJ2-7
TGCAGTGCTAGTATAGATTCGCTAGCGGGGAGACTCAACTACGAGCAGTACTTC
CSASIDSLAGRLNYEQYF
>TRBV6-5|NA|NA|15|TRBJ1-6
TGTGCCAGCAGCCCGATTAAAGGGGCCTTTTCACCCCTCCACTTT
CASSPIKGAFSPLHF
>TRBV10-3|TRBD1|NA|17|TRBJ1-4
TGTGCCATCAGTGCGGGAGGGGGCAGGGCAACTAATGAAAAACTGTTTTTT
CAISAGGGRATNEKLFF
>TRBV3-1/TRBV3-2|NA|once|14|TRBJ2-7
TGTGCCAGCAGCCAAGTTGGGCTTACTTACGAGCAGTACTTC
CASSQVGLTYEQYF
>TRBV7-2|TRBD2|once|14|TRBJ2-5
TGTGCCAGCAGCTCGAGGACTAGAGAGGAGACCCAGTACTTC
CASSSRTREETQYF
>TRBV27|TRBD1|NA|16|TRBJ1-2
TGTGCCAGCAGTTTAAGTTTTAGGGGGCCTGGCTATGGCTACACCTTC
CASSLSFRGPGYGYTF
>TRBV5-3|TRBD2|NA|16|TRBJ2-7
TGTGCCAGAAGCTTGACTCGGACTAGCGGGATCTACGAGCAGTACTTC
CARSLTRTSGIYEQYF
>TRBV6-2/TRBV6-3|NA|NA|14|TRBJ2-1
TGTGCCAGCAGTTATCCAGGGTCCTACAATGAGCAGTTCTTC
CASSYPGSYNEQFF
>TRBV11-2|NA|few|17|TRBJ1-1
TGTGCCAGCAGCTTAGGCTGGACAGTCAGCTCGAACACTGAAGCTTTCTTT
CASSLGWTVSSNTEAFF
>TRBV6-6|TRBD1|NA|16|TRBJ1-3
TGTGCCAGCAGTTACTCGGGCAGGGGGAGAGGAAACACCATATATTTT
CASSYSGRGRGNTIYF
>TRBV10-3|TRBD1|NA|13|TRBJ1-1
TGTGCCCTCCGGCAGGGGGACTTCACTGAAGCTTTCTTT
CALRQGDFTEAFF
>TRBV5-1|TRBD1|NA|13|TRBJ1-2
TGCGCCAGCAGCATCCGGGACAGAGAAGGCTACACCTTC
CASSIRDREGYTF
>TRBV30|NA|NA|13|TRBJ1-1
TGTGCCTGGAGTGTACCGGGGGGCACTGAAGCTTTCTTT
CAWSVPGGTEAFF